Each of the 18 T cell receptor beta chains below was sequenced from the same sample in a study of blood T cells in healthy people across ages. The second PCR ran about 6 to 11 cycles with a sample-barcoded 5' primer and J-beta primers. TCRdb re-called the 5' RACE reads through MiXCR, storing one row per CDR3 protein. The sample consists of hundreds of thousands of distinct CDR3 sequences, around 24% of them appearing once. These same records also appear under a second study, on T cells of mothers and their children.

Sequencing input: blood. The receptors stem from a boy aged 5-17 years in good health.

This clonotype was seen more than once but under ten times. The genes are TRBV19 and TRBJ2-3; 7 bases are shared with TRBD2. The CDR3 runs to 14 residues. Germline assignment: CDR1 LNHDA and CDR2 SQIVND (reference sequence). V shed 1 base and J 4 bases; nucleotides not matched to a gene: 2. The CDR3 here is CASSIVGGADTQYF. The CDR3, as DNA: TGTGCCAGTAGTATAGTTGGGGGGGCAGATACGCAGTATTTT.

This clonotype was seen a few times. J is TRBJ2-5 and V is TRBV20-1; 7 bases align to TRBD2. Germline values: CDR1 DFQATT, CDR2 SNEGSKA (reference sequence). J gave up 5 bases and V 5 bases, and 14 bases lay outside the gene matches. This CDR3 comprises 15 residues. CDR3 protein: CSALPSAGVGETQYF. The CDR3 region has the DNA TGCAGTGCTCTTCCCTCTGCGGGAGTTGGCGAGACCCAGTACTTC.

V and J are TRBV14 and TRBJ2-3; no clear D gene. V shed 1 base and J shed 7 bases, with 9 bases lying between them. The CDR3 covers 13 residues. Per germline, CDR1 SGHDN and CDR2 FVKESK. CDR3 sequence: CASSQGSGYTQYF. CDR3 in DNA: TGTGCCAGCAGCCAAGGGTCCGGATATACGCAGTATTTT.

This clonotype has just a few counts. The V gene is TRBV6-2 or TRBV6-3, the J gene TRBJ1-2, with D unclear. Germline CDR1 MNHEY, CDR2 SVGEGT. The CDR3 contains 15 residues. V lost 4 bases and J lost 4, with 16 bases in between. The CDR3 bases are TGTGCCAGCAGTTTACAGTTCCTTGGGCGCTATGGCTACACCTTC. It specifies CASSLQFLGRYGYTF.

The chain combines TRBV6-2 or TRBV6-3 with TRBJ2-3; D not certain. Trimming took 0 bases from V and 6 from J, leaving 13 bases between them. The CDR3 consists of 15 residues. From germline, CDR1 is MNHEY and CDR2 SVGEGT. CDR3 in amino acids: CASSYSTLEVDTQYF. DNA for the CDR3: TGTGCCAGCAGTTACTCGACGCTAGAGGTCGATACGCAGTATTTT.

This sequence joins TRBV7-9 and TRBJ1-1; 7 bases match TRBD1. CDR1 is SEHNR, CDR2 FQNEAQ, per germline (reference sequence). V shed 1 base, J shed 1 base, and the junction held 3 bases outside the gene matches. CDR3 length: 15 residues. The CDR3, as DNA: TGTGCCAGCAGCTTAGTGACAGGGTCGAACACTGAAGCTTTCTTT. Translation: CASSLVTGSNTEAFF.

This clonotype occurred many times. V is TRBV7-9 and J is TRBJ1-1, with D unclear. CDR1 and CDR2 from the germline V gene are SEHNR and FQNEAQ (reference sequence). CDR3 length equals 13 residues. Trimming stripped 1 base from V and 4 bases from J, with 7 bases between. This CDR3 reads CASSLGLSTEAFF. CDR3 in DNA: TGTGCCAGCAGCTTAGGATTGAGCACTGAAGCTTTCTTT. Variable domain in full (rest from reference TRBV7-9 and TRBJ1-1): DTGVSQNPRHKITKRGQNVTFRCDPISEHNRLYWYRQTLGQGPEFLTYFQNEAQLEKSRLLSDRFSAERPKGSFSTLEIQRTEQGDSAMYLCASSLGLSTEAFFGQGTRLTVV.

The DNA for the CDR3 is TGCGCCAGCAGCTTGTCCCCACGGGACCAAGAGACCCAGTACTTC. Translated, it gives CASSLSPRDQETQYF. The chain carries TRBV5-1 and TRBJ2-5; D ambiguous. V lost 1 base and J 0 bases, leaving 10 bases between the germline ends. The CDR3 extends over 15 amino acids. Germline CDR1 and CDR2: SGHRS and YFSETQ.

V usage is TRBV14 and J usage is TRBJ2-5; tentative D call: TRBD1 (6 bases). The J call may be incorrect, as the DNA end agrees better with TRBJ2-7. Germline CDR1 reads SGHDN; CDR2 reads FVKESK. CDR3 size: 14 residues. CDR3: CASSQANRAYEQYF. The DNA of the CDR3 is TGTGCCAGCAGCCAAGCCAACAGGGCCTACGAGCAGTACTTC.

V usage is TRBV6-5 and J usage is TRBJ1-1; tentatively, D is TRBD1 (5 bases). The CDR3 spans 15 residues. Germline V lookup: CDR1 MNHEY, CDR2 SVGAGI. Trimming pared 2 bases from V and 1 base from J, leaving 11 bases between. CDR3 DNA: TGTGCCAGCAGTTACCTAGGGACCACGAACACTGAAGCTTTCTTT. It specifies CASSYLGTTNTEAFF.

This sequence joins TRBV7-2 and TRBJ1-5, with 11 bases identical to TRBD1. Per the germline V gene, CDR1 is SGHTA and CDR2 is FQGNSA. This CDR3 has 14 residues. Trimming removed 5 bases from V and 7 bases from J; junction bases left unmatched: 4. DNA for the CDR3: TGTGCCAGCAGCCGGACAGGGGGCGAGCAGCCCCAGCATTTT. Protein sequence: CASSRTGGEQPQHF.

J is TRBJ1-5 and V is TRBV20-1; D call uncertain. Germline CDR1 reads DFQATT; CDR2 reads SNEGSKA (reference sequence). The CDR3 totals 18 residues. V lost 7 bases and J lost 2, with 27 bases in between. The chain's CDR3 is CSVSSEVTGGWCNQPQHF. Here the CDR3 DNA reads TGCAGTGTTAGTTCGGAGGTAACGGGAGGTTGGTGCAATCAGCCCCAGCATTTT.

CDR3 protein: CASSLGRGAQQKLFF. DNA of the CDR3: TGTGCCAGCAGTTTAGGTCGGGGGGCGCAGCAAAAACTGTTTTTT. The rearrangement joins TRBV28 to TRBJ1-4, with D tentatively TRBD1 (6 bases). The CDR3 runs 15 residues. Germline V CDR1 and CDR2: MDHEN, SYDVKM. V was pared by 2 bases and J by 9 bases, with 16 bases between.

The chain has TRBV20-1 and TRBJ2-4; either TRBD1 or TRBD2 may supply D (6 bases each). The V gene lost 3 bases and the J gene lost 4 bases, with 13 bases spanning the gap. CDR1 DFQATT and CDR2 SNEGSKA come from the germline V gene (reference sequence). The CDR3 spans 14 residues. The chain's CDR3 is CSASDGGPKNIQYF. The CDR3, as DNA: TGCAGTGCTAGCGATGGGGGGCCTAAAAACATTCAGTACTTC.

Remarks on this clonotype: One end of the junction varies from germline; a read error may be responsible. The chain couples TRBV6-2 or TRBV6-3 to TRBJ2-1, with D tentatively TRBD1 or TRBD2 (5 bases each). This CDR3 has 16 amino acids. Germline V gives CDR1 MNHEY, CDR2 SVGEGT. The chain's CDR3 is CASSYNEGWSYNGQFF. DNA of the CDR3: TGTGCCAGCAGTTACAATGAGGGGTGGTCCTACAATGGGCAGTTCTTC.

The rearrangement links TRBV7-2 to TRBJ2-1; the D call may be TRBD1 or TRBD2 (5 bases each). Trimming removed 1 base from V and 3 bases from J, with 13 bases in between. This CDR3 is built from 16 residues. Germline CDR1 is SGHTA and CDR2 is FQGNSA. Written as DNA, the CDR3 is TGTGCCAGCAGCTTAGAACCGGGACGGAGCTACAATGAGCAGTTCTTC. Translating it yields CASSLEPGRSYNEQFF.

The rearrangement uses TRBV6-5 and TRBJ2-4; no definite D call. CDR1 is MNHEY, CDR2 SVGAGI, per germline. This CDR3 has 15 residues. Trimming left V 6 bases short and J 0 bases short, with 12 bases between. The CDR3 region has the DNA TGTGCCAGCAGCCCTGTCCATATAGCCAAAAACATTCAGTACTTC. It codes for CASSPVHIAKNIQYF.

This clonotype showed up just a few times. In DNA form, the CDR3 reads TGTGCCAGCAGAACGACAGGGTACCAAGAGACCCAGTACTTC. Its protein product is CASRTTGYQETQYF. The chain links TRBV2 to TRBJ2-5; TRBD1 agrees at 7 bases. The germline CDR1 and CDR2 sequences are SNHLY and FYNNEI. This CDR3 region has 14 residues. With 6 bases clipped from V and 0 bases from J, the junction kept 4 bases outside the gene matches. The full variable domain, in which reference TRBV2 and TRBJ2-5 provide the parts outside the CDR3, is EPEVTQTPSHQVTQMGQEVILRCVPISNHLYFYWYRQILGQKVEFLVSFYNNEISEKSEIFDDQFSVERPDGSNFTLKIRSTKLEDSAMYFCASRTTGYQETQYFGPGTRLLVL.